Shown below are 19 T cell receptor beta chains from a single sample sequenced in a study of T cell clonality in common variable immunodeficiency. Data came from immunoSEQ multiplex PCR; TCRdb stores just in-frame clones and leaves some out. Observed in the sample are around 55,000 clones, none of them singletons. Sequencing was performed on peripheral blood mononuclear cells. The source is a person aged 18 to 75 in good health.

This clone has only a few counts. The DNA ends 3 residues before the CDR3 does, and the rest of the CDR3 is filled in from the germline J gene. Other DNA sequences within the sample encode an identical CDR3. The rearrangement uses TRBV13 and TRBJ1-1, with a tentative D call TRBD1 (6 bases). Germline CDR1 reads PRHDT; CDR2 reads FYEKMQ (reference sequence). V was cut by 6 bases and J by 4 bases, with 18 bases left in between. There are 15 residues in the CDR3. The CDR3 sequence: CASSSIRGGPTEAFF. Incomplete CDR3 DNA: TGTGCCAGCAGTTCTATCCGAGGGGGTCCCACTGAA.

There are many counts of this clone. The read ends 3 residues early relative to the CDR3; the germline J gene fills the gap. The rearrangement uses TRBV7-9 and TRBJ1-1; 8 bases align to TRBD1. V lost 4 bases, J lost 6 bases, and 10 bases stayed unmatched. CDR1 is SEHNR and CDR2 is FQNEAQ in the germline V gene (reference sequence). This CDR3 contains 15 residues. The sequenced CDR3 bases are TGTGCCAGCAGCTGGACAGGACAGGGTGTTGCTGAA. Translation: CASSWTGQGVAE. In full, the CDR3 is CASSWTGQGVAEAFF.

This clone was counted ten times or more. The read ends 3 residues shy of where the CDR3 ends; the end is completed using the germline J gene. This chain links TRBV20-1 with TRBJ2-7, with 14 bases identical to TRBD2. Germline lookup yields CDR1 DFQATT and CDR2 SNEGSKA (reference sequence). The ends lost 6 bases at V and 0 bases at J; junction bases unmatched: 7. This CDR3 comprises 16 residues. Incomplete CDR3 DNA: TGCAGTGCCGGAGGGACTAGCGGGGGCAGCTCCTACGAG. Translation: CSAGGTSGGSSYE. The entire CDR3 reads CSAGGTSGGSSYEQYF.

This clone has a count of ten or more. The DNA read from the CDR3 is TGCAGCGTTTTCGGGGGGCAACAAGAGACC. It codes for CSVFGGQQET. The entire CDR3 reads CSVFGGQQETQYF. The rearrangement uses TRBV29-1 and TRBJ2-5, with D possibly being TRBD2 (7 bases). The CDR3 end is not reached by the read, which stops 3 residues before it; the germline J gene fills it in. Germline V gene sequence: CDR1 SQVTM, CDR2 ANQGSEA. Trimming took 5 bases from V and 2 from J, leaving 12 bases between them. This CDR3 has 13 residues.

This clone was recorded many times. The read ends 3 residues shy of where the CDR3 ends; the end is completed using the germline J gene. The chain combines TRBV18 with TRBJ1-2, with 7 bases lining up with TRBD1. CDR1 KGHSH and CDR2 LQKENI come from the germline V gene. CDR3 length equals 16 residues. Trimming took 3 bases from V and 2 from J; bases not matched to a gene: 9. CDR3 bases read: TGTGCCAGCTCACCCGACAGGGTGAAGGTAAACTATGGC. It encodes CASSPDRVKVNYG. The entire CDR3 protein is CASSPDRVKVNYGYTF.

As for this clone: Since a much larger clone is just one base distant, this may be a read error. CDR3 loop: CTSSRDSAYEQYF. The part of the CDR3 DNA that was read is TGTACCAGCAGCCGGGACTCTGCTTACGAG. The chain has TRBV7-8 and TRBJ2-7, with a weak D call TRBD2 (6 bases). Read coverage stops 3 residues before the CDR3 terminus; the germline J gene supplies the remainder. The CDR3 is 13 residues long. CDR1 is SGHVS, CDR2 FQNEAQ, per germline.

At least ten counts were recorded for this clone. The read ends 3 residues early relative to the CDR3; the germline J gene fills the gap. The V and J genes are TRBV12-3 or TRBV12-4 and TRBJ2-7; tentatively, D is TRBD1 (6 bases). The CDR3 totals 14 residues. V lost 5 bases, J lost 3 bases, and 14 bases lay in between. The CDR3 sequence: CASSPLGRGYEQYF. The DNA read from the CDR3 is TGTGCCAGCAGTCCCCTCGGCAGGGGCTACGAG.

This clone occurred many times. The DNA ends 3 residues before the CDR3 does, and the rest of the CDR3 is filled in from the germline J gene. The chain has TRBV9 and TRBJ2-1, with TRBD2 identical over 8 bases. Trimming took 4 bases from V and 4 from J; bases not matched to a gene: 10. The CDR3 has 16 residues. Germline V CDR1 and CDR2: SGDLS, YYNGEE. The sequenced CDR3 bases are TGTGCCAGCAGCTTTGAGAGCGGGAGTAAGTACAATGAG. Translating gives CASSFESGSKYNE. The entire CDR3 reads CASSFESGSKYNEQFF.

This clone has a count of ten or more. The read gets to within 3 residues of the CDR3 end, and the germline J gene fills in the rest. The rearrangement joins TRBV20-1 to TRBJ2-7; D perhaps matches TRBD2 (6 bases). V lost 0 bases and J lost 0, with 12 bases in between. The CDR3 extends over 15 amino acids. Per germline, CDR1 DFQATT and CDR2 SNEGSKA (reference sequence). The CDR3 reads CSARDPGRDSYEQYF. The CDR3 bases that were read are TGCAGTGCTAGAGATCCTGGGCGGGACTCCTACGAG.

This clone was picked up many times. Read data end 3 residues before the CDR3 end; the end is taken from the germline J gene. The chain uses TRBV12-3 or TRBV12-4 and TRBJ2-3; D is undetermined. V dropped 3 bases and J dropped 5 bases, with 12 bases sitting between them. This CDR3 is built from 14 residues. The sequenced CDR3 bases are TGTGCCAGCAGTTTGAGCCTAGTCGTAGATACG. Its protein product is CASSLSLVVDT. The full CDR3 protein reads CASSLSLVVDTQYF.

In the case of this clone: Read coverage stops 3 residues before the CDR3 terminus; the germline J gene supplies the remainder. The chain joins TRBV20-1 to TRBJ2-1, with 10 nucleotides matching TRBD2. Germline values: CDR1 DFQATT, CDR2 SNEGSKA (reference sequence). CDR3 length: 13 residues. The V and J ends lost 6 bases and 7 bases, in that order; junction bases with no gene match: 6. The CDR3 spells CSAGGLADNEQFF. The sequenced CDR3 bases are TGCAGTGCCGGTGGACTAGCGGATAATGAG.

This clone was seen repeatedly, ten times or more. The DNA ends 3 residues before the CDR3 does, and the rest of the CDR3 is filled in from the germline J gene. The chain has TRBV19 and TRBJ2-7, with 8 bases identical to TRBD1. The germline V gene encodes CDR1 LNHDA and CDR2 SQIVND (reference sequence). This CDR3 region has 11 residues. Trimming at V came to 9 bases and at J to 6 bases, leaving 4 bases not matched to a gene. This CDR3 reads CASGQGIEQYF. CDR3 DNA (partial): TGTGCCAGCGGACAGGGTATCGAG.

This clone was observed many times. The CDR3 region is CASSSRGHRNTIYF. CDR3 DNA (partial): TGTGCCAGCAGCTCCAGGGGGCATCGAAACACC. The chain has TRBV7-9 and TRBJ1-3; 8 nucleotides agree with TRBD1. The read terminates 3 residues before the CDR3 end, so the remaining end is supplied by the germline J gene. The V segment lost 4 bases and the J segment 5 bases; nucleotides outside the gene matches: 4. The CDR3 is made up of 14 amino acids. Germline-derived CDR1 and CDR2 are SEHNR and FQNEAQ (reference sequence).

In this sample, this clone turned up many times. Read sequence stops 3 residues before the CDR3 end, and the germline J gene provides the missing end. The rearrangement uses TRBV10-1 and TRBJ2-1; D gene unclear. V was pared by 0 bases and J by 1 base, with 7 bases between. The germline V gene encodes CDR1 WNHNN and CDR2 SYGVQD (reference sequence). The CDR3 spans 15 residues. The covered CDR3 bases are TGCGCCAGCAGTGAGTCCGAAGGTTCCTACAATGAG. Translating gives CASSESEGSYNE. The full CDR3 reads CASSESEGSYNEQFF.

This clone occurred many times. The sequence runs out 3 residues before the end of the CDR3; the remainder is reconstructed from the germline J gene. V is TRBV14 and J is TRBJ1-1, with 12 positions matching TRBD1. V trimming: 3 bases; J trimming: 1 base; junction bases outside the gene matches: 0. The CDR3 consists of 15 residues. Germline lookup yields CDR1 SGHDN and CDR2 FVKESK. CDR3 amino acids: CASSQGQGANTEAFF. CDR3 DNA (partial): TGTGCCAGCAGCCAGGGACAGGGGGCGAACACTGAA.

Remarks on this clone: From the germline J gene comes the end of the CDR3, since the read stops 3 residues before it. The J gene is TRBJ1-2, the V gene TRBV10-2; 9 bases match TRBD1. The V segment lost 4 bases and the J segment 3 bases; nucleotides outside the gene matches: 0. The CDR3 is made up of 13 amino acids. Germline lookup yields CDR1 WSHSY and CDR2 SAAADI. This chain's CDR3 is CASSGTGDYGYTF. CDR3 DNA, as far as it was read: TGCGCCAGCAGTGGGACAGGGGACTATGGC.

This clone was recorded many times. The sequence runs out 3 residues before the end of the CDR3; the remainder is reconstructed from the germline J gene. The V call is TRBV20-1, the J call TRBJ2-1, with TRBD1 matching 8 bases. The CDR3 contains 13 residues. CDR1 and CDR2 from the germline V gene are DFQATT and SNEGSKA (reference sequence). V lost 5 bases and J lost 3; bases outside the gene matches: 3. CDR3 in amino acids: CSASDRDYNEQFF. The CDR3 DNA, read in part, is TGCAGTGCTTCGGACAGGGACTACAATGAG.

About this clone itself: Read coverage stops 3 residues before the CDR3 terminus; the germline J gene supplies the remainder. The chain uses TRBV20-1 and TRBJ2-3, with a tentative D call TRBD2 (5 bases). Looked up from germline, CDR1 is DFQATT and CDR2 is SNEGSKA (reference sequence). The CDR3 extends over 18 amino acids. Incomplete CDR3 DNA: TGCAGTGCTAGATTAACCGAGGCGGGTTTCGTGAGCAATCAGCCG. Protein product: CSARLTEAGFVSNQP. The CDR3, in full, reads CSARLTEAGFVSNQPQYF.

The sample holds many counts of this clone. CDR3 sequence reads: CASSQIGGGADTQYF. The DNA read from the CDR3 is TGCGCCAGCAGCCAAATCGGGGGTGGTGCGGATACG. The V and J genes are TRBV4-1 and TRBJ2-3; tentatively, D is TRBD2 (6 bases). The DNA ends 3 residues before the CDR3 does, and the rest of the CDR3 is filled in from the germline J gene. The germline CDR1 and CDR2 sequences are MGHRA and YSYEKL. This CDR3 is built from 15 residues. Trimming took 2 bases from V and 6 from J, leaving 15 bases between them.